The 8 T cell receptor beta chains reported below all come from one sample, sequenced in a study of cytomegalovirus exposure and HLA in healthy donors listed by TCRdb under 2017. The library was built by means of the immunoSEQ multiplex PCR assay. For the multiplex PCR, a mixture combining 60 forward primers for TCR Vbeta segments and 13 reverse primers for TCR Jbeta segments was used. Drawn from immuneACCESS, this table holds only the in-frame rearrangements with V and J called that TCRdb kept. Clones are partly lost; checked studies trace under half to an unresolved V gene and leave the rest unexplained. The sample has about 150,000 clones on record, roughly a tenth of them singletons. The ten largest clonotypes hold 1.5% to 2% of the sample. The sequencing sample was made of PBMCs. The origin of the receptors is a male donor in good health and CMV-seronegative.

The chain has TRBV21-1 and TRBJ2-1; the table's D call, TRBD2, has no DNA check behind it. TRBV21-1 is given as a pseudogene. The CDR3 runs to 19 residues. In DNA form, the CDR3 reads TGTGCCAGCAGCAAAGTATCAACTAGCGGGCCGAGCTCCTACAATGAGCAGTTCTTC. Translating gives CASSKVSTSGPSSYNEQFF.

Remarks on this clone: At one of its ends the junction is not consistent with the germline gene, which may arise from a read error. V usage is TRBV28 and J usage is TRBJ2-3; 10 bases map to TRBD2. The germline CDR1 and CDR2 sequences are MDHEN and SYDVKM. The CDR3 length is 16 residues. CDR3 residues: CAGSLGLADFQDTQYF. The CDR3 DNA reads TGTGCCGGCAGTTTAGGACTAGCGGATTTCCAGGATACGCAGTATTTT.

The chain is built from TRBV27 and TRBJ1-2, with TRBD1 as a possible D gene (6 bases). The V end was cut by 0 bases, the J end by 4 bases, with 21 bases between. Germline V lookup: CDR1 MNHEY, CDR2 SMNVEV (reference sequence). This CDR3 has 18 residues. The CDR3 DNA reads as TGTGCCAGCAGTTTATCTCGGATTTCGGGGGGCGCCCGCTATGGCTACACCTTC. It specifies CASSLSRISGGARYGYTF.

The chain joins TRBV4-2 to TRBJ1-1; no definite D call. Germline CDR1 is LGHNA and CDR2 is YNFKEQ. This CDR3 spans 13 amino acids. The V end lost 0 bases, the J end lost 5 bases, and 7 bases lay between the germline ends. Written as DNA, the CDR3 is TGTGCCAGCAGCCAAGATCGAGAGACTGAAGCTTTCTTT. Protein product: CASSQDRETEAFF.

This clone was observed a few times. This sequence joins TRBV4-1 and TRBJ2-2; possible D gene TRBD2, 6 bases. The CDR3 is 18 residues long. V shed 4 bases and J shed 7 bases, with 25 bases lying between them. The V gene's germline CDR1 is MGHRA and CDR2 YSYEKL. CDR3 nucleotides: TGCGCCAGCAGCCCCCTGGGTCTAGGAGGGAAATATGACGGGGAGCTGTTTTTT. The encoded protein is CASSPLGLGGKYDGELFF.

This clone was detected a few times. The CDR3 DNA sequence: TGTGCCAGCAGTGCGACAGGGGTAAACACCGGGGAGCTGTTTTTT. As protein: CASSATGVNTGELFF. This chain joins TRBV2 and TRBJ2-2, with 8 nucleotides matching TRBD1. V lost 4 bases, J lost 2 bases, and 3 bases stayed unmatched. The CDR3 is made up of 15 amino acids. Germline lookup yields CDR1 SNHLY and CDR2 FYNNEI.

In this sample, this clone turned up a few times. This chain links TRBV9 with TRBJ1-2; 7 bases are shared with TRBD1. CDR3 length: 15 residues. CDR1 and CDR2 (germline): SGDLS, YYNGEE. V dropped 3 bases and J dropped 5; count of bases not matched to a gene: 10. The CDR3 sequence: CASSALSGGWYGYTF. The CDR3 DNA is TGTGCCAGCAGCGCGCTGTCAGGGGGTTGGTATGGCTACACCTTC. Supplemented by reference TRBV9 and TRBJ1-2, the full variable domain reads DSGVTQTPKHLITATGQRVTLRCSPRSGDLSVYWYQQSLDQGLQFLIQYYNGEERAKGNILERFSAQQFPDLHSELNLSSLELGDSALYFCASSALSGGWYGYTFGSGTRLTVV.

V gene TRBV4-3 combines with J gene TRBJ2-7; a weak D match, TRBD2 (6 bases). Deletions cut 1 base from V and 3 bases from J, with 10 bases between. Germline V CDR1 and CDR2: LGHNA, YSLEER. This CDR3 region has 14 residues. The CDR3 sequence: CASSQGVGGYEQYF. CDR3 nucleotide sequence: TGCGCCAGCAGCCAAGGGGTCGGGGGCTACGAGCAGTACTTC.